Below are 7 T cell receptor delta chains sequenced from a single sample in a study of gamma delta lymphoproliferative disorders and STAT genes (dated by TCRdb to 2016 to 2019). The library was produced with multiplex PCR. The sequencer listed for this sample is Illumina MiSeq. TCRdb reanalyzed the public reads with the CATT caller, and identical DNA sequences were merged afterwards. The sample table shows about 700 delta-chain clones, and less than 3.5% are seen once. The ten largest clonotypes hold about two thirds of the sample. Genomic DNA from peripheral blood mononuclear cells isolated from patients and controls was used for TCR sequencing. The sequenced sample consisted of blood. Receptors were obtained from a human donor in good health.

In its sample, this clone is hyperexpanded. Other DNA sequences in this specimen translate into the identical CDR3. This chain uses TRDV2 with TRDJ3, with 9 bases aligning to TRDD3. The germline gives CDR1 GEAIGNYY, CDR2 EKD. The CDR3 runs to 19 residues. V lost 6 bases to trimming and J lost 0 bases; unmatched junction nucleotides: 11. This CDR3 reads CACSLLGDESSWDTRQMFF. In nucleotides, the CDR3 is TGTGCCTGTTCTTTACTGGGGGACGAAAGCTCCTGGGACACCCGACAGATGTTTTTC.

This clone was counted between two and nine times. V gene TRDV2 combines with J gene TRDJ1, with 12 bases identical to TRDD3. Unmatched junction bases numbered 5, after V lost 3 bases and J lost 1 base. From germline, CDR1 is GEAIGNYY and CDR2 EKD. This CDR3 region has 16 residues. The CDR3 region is CACDPLLGDTTDKLIF. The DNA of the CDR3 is TGTGCCTGTGACCCGCTACTGGGGGATACCACCGATAAACTCATCTTT.

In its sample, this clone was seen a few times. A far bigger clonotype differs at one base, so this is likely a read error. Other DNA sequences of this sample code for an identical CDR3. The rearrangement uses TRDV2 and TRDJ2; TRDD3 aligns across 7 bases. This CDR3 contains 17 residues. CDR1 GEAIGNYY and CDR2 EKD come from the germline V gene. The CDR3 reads CACDTVARDTLTAQLFF. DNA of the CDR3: TGTGCCTGTGACACCGTGGCTCGGGATACTCTGACAGCACAACTCTTTTTT.

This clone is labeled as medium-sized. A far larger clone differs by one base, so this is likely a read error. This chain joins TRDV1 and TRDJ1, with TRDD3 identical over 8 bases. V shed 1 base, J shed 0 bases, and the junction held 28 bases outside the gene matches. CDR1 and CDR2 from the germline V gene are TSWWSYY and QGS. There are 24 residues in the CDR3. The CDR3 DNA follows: TGTGCTCTTGGGGAACCGAGGCGGTTCCTGACCCATCTGGGGGACCAGGCGTACACCGATAAACTCATCTTT. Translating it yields CALGEPRRFLTHLGDQAYTDKLIF.

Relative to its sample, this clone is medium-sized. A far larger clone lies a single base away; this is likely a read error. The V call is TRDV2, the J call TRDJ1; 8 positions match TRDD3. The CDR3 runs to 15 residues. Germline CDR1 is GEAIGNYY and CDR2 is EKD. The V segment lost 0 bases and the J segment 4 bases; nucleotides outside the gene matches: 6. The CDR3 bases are TGTGCCTGTGACACCTCGGGGGATATATACGATAAACTCATCTTT. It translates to CACDTSGDIYDKLIF.

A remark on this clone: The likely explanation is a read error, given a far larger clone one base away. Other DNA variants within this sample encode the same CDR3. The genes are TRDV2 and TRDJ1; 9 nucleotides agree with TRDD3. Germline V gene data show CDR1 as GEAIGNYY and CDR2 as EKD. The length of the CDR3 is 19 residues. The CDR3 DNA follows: TGTGCCTGTGACACCGCAGGAGGGAGACTGGGGGACCAGACCGACAAACTCATCTTT. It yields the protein CACDTAGGRLGDQTDKLIF.

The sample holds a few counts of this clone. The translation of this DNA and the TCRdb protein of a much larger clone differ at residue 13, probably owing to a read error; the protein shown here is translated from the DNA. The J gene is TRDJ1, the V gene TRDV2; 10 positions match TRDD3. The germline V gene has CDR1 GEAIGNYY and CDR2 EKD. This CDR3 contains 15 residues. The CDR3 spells CACDTLGDIYDKPIF. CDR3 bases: TGTGCCTGTGACACCCTGGGGGATATATACGATAAACCCATCTTT.